This T cell receptor beta chain was identified in a study of T cell repertoires and HLA-DP antigens. Study details: In vitro CD4+ alloreactivity was against HeLa-presented HLA-DP. Sorted CD137+CD4+ samples averaged roughly 200 ng DNA; pre-culture CD4+ samples, about 1,200 ng.

This clone was detected only once. Antigen: not known. General observations from the study: Average cumulative frequency of previously undetected clones was roughly 35% against one allele and less than 60% against the other. Sorted CD137+ clonality was 0.3 to 0.45 for both alloantigens, versus approximately 0.04 pre-culture.

The CDR3 totals 13 residues. Germline loops: CDR1 LNHDA, CDR2 SQIVND (reference sequence). Trimming pared 5 bases from V and 5 bases from J, leaving 12 bases between. Sequenced by immunoSEQ multiplex PCR; TCRdb stores in-frame clones only, minus some. The sample consists of 90,000 to 130,000 clones, 90% to 95% of them appearing once. The origin of this receptor is a woman aged 18-29 years in good health and CMV-seronegative. The chain combines TRBV19 with TRBJ1-1, with D tentatively TRBD1 (6 bases). Sample: CD4+ T cells from PBMCs. The CDR3 reads CASSATGQTEAFF. CDR3 bases: TGTGCCAGTAGTGCAACAGGGCAAACTGAAGCTTTCTTT.